This passage covers 31 T cell receptor beta chains from one sample sequenced in a study of blood T cell repertoires in COVID-19. Repertoires were generated with immunoSEQ multiplex PCR, while TCRdb's copy carries only in-frame clones and drops some. The table lists approximately 88,000 clones, 65% to 80% of them singletons. Sequenced sample: peripheral blood. The source is a human donor in a cohort sampled during active COVID-19.

There are a few counts of this clone. This chain links TRBV6-4 with TRBJ2-7, with TRBD1 matching over 10 bases. This CDR3 is built from 15 residues. Germline CDR1 reads MRHNA; CDR2 reads SNTAGT. The V and J ends lost 4 bases and 6 bases, in that order; junction bases with no gene match: 9. As DNA, the CDR3 is TGTGCCAGCAGTGGAGCGACAGGGGGCATCTGCGAGCAGTACTTC. It yields the protein CASSGATGGICEQYF.

The sample holds a few counts of this clone. The chain uses TRBV9 and TRBJ2-2; 8 bases are shared with TRBD2. CDR3 length equals 14 residues. The V segment lost 2 bases and the J segment 7 bases; nucleotides outside the gene matches: 4. CDR1 SGDLS and CDR2 YYNGEE come from the germline V gene. CDR3 protein: CASSVSGGVGELFF. In DNA form, the CDR3 reads TGTGCCAGCAGCGTGAGCGGGGGAGTCGGGGAGCTGTTTTTT.

This sequence joins TRBV30 and TRBJ2-1; the match to TRBD2 covers 9 bases. Germline V gene sequence: CDR1 GTSNPN, CDR2 SVGIG (reference sequence). The CDR3 runs to 15 residues. J lost 13 bases, V lost 4 bases, and 17 bases had no gene match. The chain's CDR3 is CAWTNLGLAGRRQFF. The CDR3 nucleotides are TGTGCCTGGACCAACCTTGGGCTAGCGGGGAGGCGCCAGTTCTTC. The full variable domain, its missing parts supplied by reference TRBV30 and TRBJ2-1, is SQTIHQWPATLVQPVGSPLSLECTVEGTSNPNLYWYRQAAGRGLQLLFYSVGIGQISSEVPQNLSASRPQDRQFILSSKKLLLSDSGFYLCAWTNLGLAGRRQFFGPGTRLTVL.

The table lists this clone with many counts. The chain carries TRBV2 and TRBJ1-1; tentatively, D is TRBD1 (5 bases). The CDR3 length is 15 residues. From germline, CDR1 is SNHLY and CDR2 FYNNEI. The ends were cut back, 7 bases at V and 0 bases at J, with 15 bases in the middle. Written as DNA, the CDR3 is TGTGCCAGCAAAGTCGACGGGGGAATGAACACTGAAGCTTTCTTT. Its translation is CASKVDGGMNTEAFF.

The chain has TRBV28 and TRBJ2-7, with D possibly matching TRBD2 (5 bases). V lost 3 bases and J lost 0, with 9 bases in between. The CDR3 is 14 residues long. Germline V gene lookup returns CDR1 MDHEN and CDR2 SYDVKM. The CDR3 region is CASSFPGSSYEQYF. The CDR3 DNA is TGTGCCAGCAGTTTCCCGGGGAGCTCCTACGAGCAGTACTTC.

This clone was found a few times. Additional DNA sequences in this sample encode the identical CDR3. V is TRBV4-3 and J is TRBJ1-6; no reliable D call. Looked up from germline, CDR1 is LGHNA and CDR2 is YSLEER. Trimming removed 3 bases at V and 9 bases at J, with 9 bases between. The CDR3 contains 13 residues. CDR3 coding DNA: TGCGCCAGCAGCCAGACCCGAGGTTCACCCCTCCACTTT. Its translation: CASSQTRGSPLHF.

The chain combines TRBV24-1 with TRBJ2-7; 8 bases are a match to TRBD2. V dropped 7 bases and J dropped 0; count of bases not matched to a gene: 1. CDR1 is KGHDR, CDR2 SFDVKD, per germline. CDR3 length: 13 residues. The CDR3 DNA is TGTGCCACCAGCACTAGCGGCTCCTACGAGCAGTACTTC. Its protein is CATSTSGSYEQYF.

J is TRBJ2-3 and V is TRBV28; D gene uncertain. CDR3 size: 14 residues. Trimming shortened V by 7 bases and J by 6 bases, and 17 bases separated the two germline ends. CDR1 and CDR2 from the germline V gene are MDHEN and SYDVKM. The CDR3 reads CASNLGLRRDTQYF. DNA for the CDR3: TGTGCCAGCAATTTGGGCCTAAGAAGGGATACGCAGTATTTT.

J is TRBJ1-6 and V is TRBV3-1 (or the pseudogene TRBV3-2); D may be TRBD1 (6 bases). From germline, CDR1 is LGHDT and CDR2 YNNKEL (reference sequence). Between the trimmed V and J ends, which lost 2 bases and 7 bases, there was a span of 12 bases. This CDR3 is 15 amino acids long. The CDR3 coding sequence is TGTGCCAGCAGCCAAACGGACAGTCAAAATTCACCCCTCCACTTT. It translates to CASSQTDSQNSPLHF.

The chain has TRBV7-2 and TRBJ2-1; D is perhaps TRBD1 (6 bases). The CDR3 is 13 residues long. Per the germline V gene, CDR1 is SGHTA and CDR2 is FQGNSA. V was trimmed by 5 bases and J by 9 bases, leaving 14 bases between them. The CDR3 reads CASSETGIIEQFF. CDR3 DNA: TGTGCCAGCAGCGAGACAGGCATCATTGAGCAGTTCTTC.

The gene calls are TRBV4-1 and TRBJ1-4; D unclear. Per the germline V gene, CDR1 is MGHRA and CDR2 is YSYEKL. Trimming stripped 10 bases from V and 4 bases from J, with 19 bases between. There are 15 residues in the CDR3. CDR3 sequence (DNA): TGCGCCACCAAACTAGTGCCGGGTGTTAATGAAAAACTGTTTTTT. This codes for CATKLVPGVNEKLFF.

The V and J genes are TRBV15 and TRBJ1-5; tentative D call: TRBD1 (5 bases). This CDR3 region has 16 residues. V was pared by 1 base and J by 5 bases, with 15 bases between. CDR1 is LNHNV and CDR2 is YYDKDF in the germline V gene (reference sequence). Written as DNA, the CDR3 is TGTGCCACCAGCAGAGTAGGGGAGGGTTTCCATCAGCCCCAGCATTTT. Protein product: CATSRVGEGFHQPQHF.

The chain links TRBV19 to TRBJ1-1, with D possibly matching TRBD1 (5 bases). The germline V and J ends were trimmed by 6 bases and 0 bases, with 11 bases remaining between them. Germline CDR1 is LNHDA and CDR2 is SQIVND (reference sequence). This CDR3 has 14 amino acids. CDR3 bases: TGTGCCAGTAGCACGGACACCTTGAACACTGAAGCTTTCTTT. Protein sequence: CASSTDTLNTEAFF.

V is TRBV28 and J is TRBJ1-5; D possibly corresponds to TRBD1 (5 bases). The germline V and J ends were trimmed by 6 bases and 5 bases, with 17 bases remaining between them. Germline V gene data show CDR1 as MDHEN and CDR2 as SYDVKM. CDR3 length equals 15 residues. The DNA for the CDR3 is TGTGCCAGCAGGGGGCTGCAACGGAGCTATCAGCCCCAGCATTTT. It specifies CASRGLQRSYQPQHF. The full variable domain, its missing parts supplied by reference TRBV28 and TRBJ1-5, is DVKVTQSSRYLVKRTGEKVFLECVQDMDHENMFWYRQDPGLGLRLIYFSYDVKMKEKGDIPEGYSVSREKKERFSLILESASTNQTSMYLCASRGLQRSYQPQHFGDGTRLSIL.

The chain combines TRBV6-5 with TRBJ2-5, with D possibly matching TRBD2 (5 bases). There are 13 residues in the CDR3. The V and J ends lost 5 bases and 4 bases respectively, with 11 bases between them. Germline assignment: CDR1 MNHEY and CDR2 SVGAGI. CDR3 residues: CASSPHRGETQYF. The CDR3 coding sequence is TGTGCCAGCAGTCCTCATCGGGGAGAGACCCAGTACTTC.

This clone was seen a handful of times. The chain employs TRBV2 and TRBJ2-3; D is undetermined. There are 14 residues in the CDR3. Germline V gene sequence: CDR1 SNHLY, CDR2 FYNNEI. Trimming left V 8 bases short and J 0 bases short, with 12 bases between. For the CDR3, the DNA is TGTGCCAGCTCCAACAGCCCTAGCACAGATACGCAGTATTTT. It yields the protein CASSNSPSTDTQYF.

V and J are TRBV2 and TRBJ2-5; the D gene is possibly TRBD2 (5 bases). V dropped 6 bases and J dropped 9 bases, with 14 bases sitting between them. This CDR3 comprises 12 residues. Germline V CDR1 and CDR2: SNHLY, FYNNEI. CDR3 sequence reads: CASSPDSPAQYF. In DNA, the CDR3 is TGTGCCAGCAGCCCGGACTCCCCGGCCCAGTACTTC.

The chain uses TRBV4-1 and TRBJ2-5, with 13 bases lining up with TRBD2. J lost 2 bases, V lost 0 bases, and 9 bases had no gene match. Germline V gene lookup returns CDR1 MGHRA and CDR2 YSYEKL. The CDR3 spans 19 residues. The CDR3 region is CASSQDSVGLAGAQETQYF. The CDR3 nucleotides read TGCGCCAGCAGCCAAGATTCCGTTGGACTAGCGGGAGCTCAAGAGACCCAGTACTTC.

This chain joins TRBV6-1 and TRBJ2-5, with 10 bases matching TRBD2. V was pared by 0 bases and J by 4 bases, with 11 bases of the junction left unmatched. The CDR3 runs 18 residues. In germline, CDR1 is MNHNS, CDR2 SASEGT. CDR3 sequence (DNA): TGTGCCAGCAGTGAAGCGCTAGCGGGAGAGGCCAATAGAGAGACCCAGTACTTC. Translation: CASSEALAGEANRETQYF.

The chain carries TRBV19 and TRBJ1-5; D not resolved. Germline V lookup: CDR1 LNHDA, CDR2 SQIVND (reference sequence). V was shortened by 5 bases and J by 0 bases, with 11 bases between the two germline ends. CDR3 length: 15 residues. The CDR3 DNA is TGTGCCAGTAGTTGGGCGGACTATAGCAATCAGCCCCAGCATTTT. Its protein is CASSWADYSNQPQHF.

This clone was counted a few times. The chain joins TRBV28 to TRBJ2-2, with 9 bases identical to TRBD2. V dropped 2 bases and J dropped 5; count of bases not matched to a gene: 6. Germline assignment: CDR1 MDHEN and CDR2 SYDVKM. The CDR3 is made up of 16 amino acids. For the CDR3, the DNA is TGTGCCAGCAGTTTACTGGCGGGAGGGCGTACCGGGGAGCTGTTTTTT. Its protein product is CASSLLAGGRTGELFF.

V gene TRBV28 combines with J gene TRBJ1-5; D is ambiguous. Deletions cut 2 bases from V and 2 bases from J, with 10 bases between. This CDR3 is 15 amino acids long. From germline, CDR1 is MDHEN and CDR2 SYDVKM. CDR3 protein: CASSLDLRGNQPQHF. Here the CDR3 DNA reads TGTGCCAGCAGTTTAGATTTGCGCGGCAATCAGCCCCAGCATTTT.

The V gene is TRBV11-3, the J gene TRBJ2-1, with 8 bases aligning to TRBD2. Germline-derived CDR1 and CDR2 are SGHNT and YENEEA. The CDR3 sequence is 14 residues long. Trimming took 2 bases from V and 10 from J; bases not matched to a gene: 7. The CDR3 region is CASSLNSAGAEQFF. The DNA for the CDR3 is TGTGCCAGCAGCTTAAATTCAGCGGGAGCGGAGCAGTTCTTC.

V is TRBV7-2 and J is TRBJ2-7, with 8 bases that match TRBD1. V lost 3 bases to trimming and J lost 2 bases; unmatched junction nucleotides: 3. Germline loops: CDR1 SGHTA, CDR2 FQGNSA. This CDR3 spans 14 amino acids. The CDR3 is CASSFRQGPYEQYF. The CDR3 DNA follows: TGTGCCAGCAGCTTCAGACAGGGGCCCTACGAGCAGTACTTC.

This sequence joins TRBV7-8 and TRBJ1-5; tentative D call: TRBD1 (5 bases). The CDR3 loop spans 16 amino acids. The germline CDR1 and CDR2 sequences are SGHVS and FQNEAQ. Trimming cost V 5 bases and J 4 bases, with 18 bases left between them. The CDR3 DNA reads as TGTGCCAGCAGCCTTCTCGGGGGGATATCGAATCAGCCCCAGCATTTT. Amino acids: CASSLLGGISNQPQHF.

As regards this clone: At one boundary the junction diverges from the germline segment, which might be a read error. This chain connects TRBV28 to TRBJ2-7, with a possible D match to TRBD2 (7 bases). Germline CDR1 reads MDHEN; CDR2 reads SYDVKM. CDR3 length equals 9 residues. This CDR3 is CGTGREEDF. The CDR3 nucleotides read TGCGGAACAGGGAGGGAGGAGGACTTC.

V is TRBV5-5 and J is TRBJ2-5, with D hard to call. V gave up 6 bases and J gave up 4 bases, with 13 bases separating them. The CDR3 spans 13 residues. The germline gives CDR1 SGHKS, CDR2 YYEKEE (reference sequence). CDR3 region: CASMGELLETQYF. DNA for the CDR3: TGTGCCAGCATGGGCGAGCTTTTAGAGACCCAGTACTTC. The full variable domain, in which reference TRBV5-5 and TRBJ2-5 provide the parts outside the CDR3, is DAGVTQSPTHLIKTRGQQVTLRCSPISGHKSVSWYQQVLGQGPQFIFQYYEKEERGRGNFPDRFSARQFPNYSSELNVNALLLGDSALYLCASMGELLETQYFGPGTRLLVL.

V is TRBV7-6 and J is TRBJ2-1, with TRBD2 matching over 8 bases. From germline, CDR1 is SGHVS and CDR2 FNYEAQ. V lost 1 base and J lost 7; bases outside the gene matches: 9. The CDR3 sequence is 16 residues long. The CDR3 region is CASSLGASGYINEQFF. The CDR3 DNA follows: TGTGCCAGCAGCTTAGGTGCTAGCGGGTACATTAATGAGCAGTTCTTC.

The chain is built from TRBV5-1 and TRBJ2-5, with 8 bases identical to TRBD2. Germline CDR1 is SGHRS and CDR2 is YFSETQ. V was clipped by 5 bases and J by 5 bases; unmatched bases: 8. The CDR3 extends over 14 amino acids. CDR3 bases: TGCGCCAGCAGTCGAGGGACTAGGGAGGAGACCCAGTACTTC. Protein: CASSRGTREETQYF.

This clone came up once. The V gene is TRBV29-1, the J gene TRBJ2-5; 13 nucleotides match TRBD2. This CDR3 has 17 residues. V was pared by 0 bases and J by 5 bases, with 9 bases of the junction left unmatched. Germline V gene data show CDR1 as SQVTM and CDR2 as ANQGSEA. The CDR3 nucleotides are TGCAGCGTTGAAGATCCTACTAGCGGGAGGGCCTATGAGACCCAGTACTTC. Amino acid sequence: CSVEDPTSGRAYETQYF.

This rearrangement joins TRBV15 to TRBJ1-4, with D unclear. The V gene lost 1 base and the J gene lost 8 bases, with 8 bases spanning the gap. The germline CDR1 and CDR2 sequences are LNHNV and YYDKDF (reference sequence). This CDR3 has 13 amino acids. The CDR3 nucleotides are TGTGCCACCAGCAGAGTTGCCGGGGAAAAACTGTTTTTT. This codes for CATSRVAGEKLFF.